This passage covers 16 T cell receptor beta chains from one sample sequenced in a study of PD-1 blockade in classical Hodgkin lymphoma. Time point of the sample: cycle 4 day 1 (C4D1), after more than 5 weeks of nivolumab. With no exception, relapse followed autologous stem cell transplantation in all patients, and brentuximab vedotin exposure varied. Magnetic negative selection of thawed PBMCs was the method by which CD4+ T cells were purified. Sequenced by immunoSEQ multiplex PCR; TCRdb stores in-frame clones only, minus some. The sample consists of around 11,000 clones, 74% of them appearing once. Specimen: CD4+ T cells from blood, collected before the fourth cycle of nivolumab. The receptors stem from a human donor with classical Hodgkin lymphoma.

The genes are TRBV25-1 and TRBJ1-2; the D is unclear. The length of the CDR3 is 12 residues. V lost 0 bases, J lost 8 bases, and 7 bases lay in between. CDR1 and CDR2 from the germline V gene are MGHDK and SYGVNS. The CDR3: CASSEYTKGYTF. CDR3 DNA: TGTGCCAGCAGTGAATATACAAAGGGCTACACCTTC.

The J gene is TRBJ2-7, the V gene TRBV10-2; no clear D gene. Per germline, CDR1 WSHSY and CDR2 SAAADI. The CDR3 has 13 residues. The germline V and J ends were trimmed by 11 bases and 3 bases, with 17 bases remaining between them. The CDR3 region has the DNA TGCGCCTCCCGAGTAAGGGAAAGCTACGAGCAGTACTTC. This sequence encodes CASRVRESYEQYF.

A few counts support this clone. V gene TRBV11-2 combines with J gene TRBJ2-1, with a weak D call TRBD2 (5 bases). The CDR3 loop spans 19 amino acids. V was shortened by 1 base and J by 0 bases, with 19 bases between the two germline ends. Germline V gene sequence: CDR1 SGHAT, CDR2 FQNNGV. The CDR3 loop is CASSLGRKLAGRSYNEQFF. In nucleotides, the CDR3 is TGTGCCAGCAGCTTAGGACGAAAGCTGGCGGGTCGCTCCTACAATGAGCAGTTCTTC.

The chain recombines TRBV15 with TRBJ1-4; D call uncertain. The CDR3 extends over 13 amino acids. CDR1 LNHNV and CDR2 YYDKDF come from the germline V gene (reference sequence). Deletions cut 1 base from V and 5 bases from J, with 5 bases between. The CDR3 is CATSRVGNEKLFF. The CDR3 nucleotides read TGTGCCACCAGCAGAGTCGGGAATGAAAAACTGTTTTTT. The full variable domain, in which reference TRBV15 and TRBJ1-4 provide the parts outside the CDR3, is DAMVIQNPRYQVTQFGKPVTLSCSQTLNHNVMYWYQQKSSQAPKLLFHYYDKDFNNEADTPDNFQSRRPNTSFCFLDIRSPGLGDTAMYLCATSRVGNEKLFFGSGTQLSVL.

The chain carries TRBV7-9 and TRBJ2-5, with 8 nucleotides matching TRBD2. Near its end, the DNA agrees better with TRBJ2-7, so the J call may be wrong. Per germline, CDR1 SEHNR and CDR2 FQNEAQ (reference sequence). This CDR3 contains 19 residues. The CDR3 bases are TGTGCCAGCAGCTTAGTAGTAGTGTCTAGCGGGTTTAGCTCCTACGAGCAGTACTTC. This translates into CASSLVVVSSGFSSYEQYF.

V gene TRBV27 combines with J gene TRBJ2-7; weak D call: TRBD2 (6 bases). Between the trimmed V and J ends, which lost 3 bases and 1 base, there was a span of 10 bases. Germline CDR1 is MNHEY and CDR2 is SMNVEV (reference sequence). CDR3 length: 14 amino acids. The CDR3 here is CASSFLGRSYEQYF. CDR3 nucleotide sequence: TGTGCCAGCAGTTTTTTAGGGAGGTCCTACGAGCAGTACTTC.

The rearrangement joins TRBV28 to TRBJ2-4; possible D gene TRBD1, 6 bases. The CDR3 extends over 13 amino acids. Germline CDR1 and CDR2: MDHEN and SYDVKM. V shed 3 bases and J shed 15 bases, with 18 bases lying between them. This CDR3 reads CASSFQGLMVRYF. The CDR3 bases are TGTGCCAGCAGTTTCCAGGGGCTGATGGTTCGGTACTTC.

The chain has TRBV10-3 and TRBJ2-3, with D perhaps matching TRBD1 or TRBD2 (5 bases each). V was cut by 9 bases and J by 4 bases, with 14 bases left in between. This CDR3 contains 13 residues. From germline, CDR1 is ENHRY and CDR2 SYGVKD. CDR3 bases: TGTGCCATTGCAGGGCCGAGGGCAGATACGCAGTATTTT. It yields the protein CAIAGPRADTQYF.

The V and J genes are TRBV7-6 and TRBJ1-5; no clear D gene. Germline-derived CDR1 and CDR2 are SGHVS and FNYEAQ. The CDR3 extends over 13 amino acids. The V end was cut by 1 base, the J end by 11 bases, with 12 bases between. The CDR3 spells CASSLDFGFSQHF. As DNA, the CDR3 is TGTGCCAGCAGCTTAGATTTTGGGTTTTCCCAGCATTTT.

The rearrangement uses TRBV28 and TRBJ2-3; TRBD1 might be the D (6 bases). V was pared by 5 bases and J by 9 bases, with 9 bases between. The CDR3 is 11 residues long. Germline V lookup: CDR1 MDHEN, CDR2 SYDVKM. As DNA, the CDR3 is TGTGCCAGCAGTAACAGGGCAACGCAGTATTTT. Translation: CASSNRATQYF.

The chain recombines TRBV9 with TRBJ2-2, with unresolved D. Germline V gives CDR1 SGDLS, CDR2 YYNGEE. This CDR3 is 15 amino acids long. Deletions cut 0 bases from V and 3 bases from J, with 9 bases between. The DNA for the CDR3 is TGTGCCAGCAGCGTAGCGGGCAGTCACACCGGGGAGCTGTTTTTT. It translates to CASSVAGSHTGELFF.

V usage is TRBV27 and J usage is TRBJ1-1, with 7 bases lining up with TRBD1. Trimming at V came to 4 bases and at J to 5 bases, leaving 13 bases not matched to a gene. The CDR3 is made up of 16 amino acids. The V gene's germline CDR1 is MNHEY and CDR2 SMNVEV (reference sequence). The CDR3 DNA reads TGTGCCAGCAGTTACGGTCGACAGGGAAGGGGGACTGAAGCTTTCTTT. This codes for CASSYGRQGRGTEAFF.

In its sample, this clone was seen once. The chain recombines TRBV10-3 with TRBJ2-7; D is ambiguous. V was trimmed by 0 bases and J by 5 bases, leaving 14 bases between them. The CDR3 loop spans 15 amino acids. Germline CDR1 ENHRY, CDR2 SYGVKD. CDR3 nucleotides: TGTGCCATCAGTGAGTCTTGGGGATCTAATAACGAGCAGTACTTC. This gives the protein CAISESWGSNNEQYF.

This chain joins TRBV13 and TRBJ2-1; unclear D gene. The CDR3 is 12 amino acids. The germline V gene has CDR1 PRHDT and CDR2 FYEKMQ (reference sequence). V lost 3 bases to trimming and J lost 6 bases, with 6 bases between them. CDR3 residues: CASSFPSNEQFF. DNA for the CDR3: TGTGCCAGCAGCTTCCCGAGCAATGAGCAGTTCTTC.

CDR3 in DNA: TGTGCCAGCATCTCCCGGGGGAGGAACACTGAAGCTTTCTTT. Its translation is CASISRGRNTEAFF. The chain recombines TRBV6-6 with TRBJ1-1, with a possible D match to TRBD1 (5 bases). Per the germline V gene, CDR1 is MNHNY and CDR2 is SVGAGI (reference sequence). V was cut by 7 bases and J by 1 base, with 13 bases left in between. The CDR3 extends over 14 amino acids.

CDR3 loop: CASSPTAVNTEAFF. For the CDR3, the DNA is TGTGCCAGCTCACCAACAGCCGTGAACACTGAAGCTTTCTTT. J is TRBJ1-1 and V is TRBV18; unclear D gene. Germline V gives CDR1 KGHSH, CDR2 LQKENI. V was cut by 2 bases and J by 0 bases, with 7 bases left in between. This CDR3 has 14 amino acids.